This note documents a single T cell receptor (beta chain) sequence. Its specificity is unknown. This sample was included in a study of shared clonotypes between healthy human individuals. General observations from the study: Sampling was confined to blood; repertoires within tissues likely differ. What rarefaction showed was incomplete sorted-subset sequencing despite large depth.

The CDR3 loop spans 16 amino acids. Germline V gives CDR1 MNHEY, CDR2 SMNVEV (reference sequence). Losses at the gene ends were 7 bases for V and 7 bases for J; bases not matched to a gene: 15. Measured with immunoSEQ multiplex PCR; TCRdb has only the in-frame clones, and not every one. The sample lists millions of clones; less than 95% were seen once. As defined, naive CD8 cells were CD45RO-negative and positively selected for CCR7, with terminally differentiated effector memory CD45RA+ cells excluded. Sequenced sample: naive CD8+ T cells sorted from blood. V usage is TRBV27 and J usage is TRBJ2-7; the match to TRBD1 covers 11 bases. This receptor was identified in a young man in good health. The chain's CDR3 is CASTNGPGQGVREQYF. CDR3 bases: TGTGCCAGCACTAACGGGCCGGGACAGGGGGTGAGGGAGCAGTACTTC.